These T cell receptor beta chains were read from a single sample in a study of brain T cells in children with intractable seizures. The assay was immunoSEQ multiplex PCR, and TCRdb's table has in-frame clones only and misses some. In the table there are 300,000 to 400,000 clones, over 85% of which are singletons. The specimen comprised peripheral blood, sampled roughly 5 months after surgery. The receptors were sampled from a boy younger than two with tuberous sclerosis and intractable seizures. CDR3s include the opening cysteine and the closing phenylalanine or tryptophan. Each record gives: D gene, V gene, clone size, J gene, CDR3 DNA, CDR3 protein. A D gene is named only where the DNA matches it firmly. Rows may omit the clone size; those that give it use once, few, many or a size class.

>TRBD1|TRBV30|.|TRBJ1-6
TGTGCCTGGAGTTTTGGGACAGGGACTAATTCACCCCTCCACTTT
CAWSFGTGTNSPLHF
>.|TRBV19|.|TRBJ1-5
TGTGCCAGTAGTATTCAGGACAGCAATCAGCCCCAGCATTTT
CASSIQDSNQPQHF
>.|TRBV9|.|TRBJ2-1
TGTGCCAGCAGCGTAGGTGGGCGGAGCTCCTACAATGAGCAGTTCTTC
CASSVGGRSSYNEQFF
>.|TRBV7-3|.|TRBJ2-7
TGTGCCAGCAGCTTAAGCAGGGACTTTAGCGAGCAGTACTTC
CASSLSRDFSEQYF
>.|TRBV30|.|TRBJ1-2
TGTGCCTGGGGGGGAGGGGCCGGCTACACCTTC
CAWGGGAGYTF
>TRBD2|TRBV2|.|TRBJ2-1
TGTGCCAGCAGTGAATCCCTAGCAGCGGGGGGGTCGAATGAGCAGTTCTTC
CASSESLAAGGSNEQFF
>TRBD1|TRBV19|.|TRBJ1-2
TGTGCCAGTAGTATAGGCGGCGGGACAGGCTATGGCTACACCTTC
CASSIGGGTGYGYTF
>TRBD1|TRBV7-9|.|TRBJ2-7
TGTGCCAGCAGGCCTGACAGGGGCTACGAGCAGTACTTC
CASRPDRGYEQYF
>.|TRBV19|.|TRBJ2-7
TGTGCCAGTAGTCAGTCAGGGGTCTCCTACGAGCAGTACTTC
CASSQSGVSYEQYF
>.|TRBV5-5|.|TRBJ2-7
TGTGCCAGCAGCCCTCTCCCGACAGCCGGCTCCTACGAGCAGTACTTC
CASSPLPTAGSYEQYF
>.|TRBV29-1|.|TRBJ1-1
TGCAGCGTTGCGGGCGACAACACTGAAGCTTTCTTT
CSVAGDNTEAFF
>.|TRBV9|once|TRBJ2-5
TGTGCCAGCGGAGGTGGGGCACAAGAGACCCAGTACTTC
CASGGGAQETQYF
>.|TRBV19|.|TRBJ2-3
TGTGCCAGTACCCATGGGTCCAGGAGCACAGATACGCAGTATTTT
CASTHGSRSTDTQYF
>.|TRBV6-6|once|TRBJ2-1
TGTGCCAGCAGTCTCAGCGGGCGCCGGGTTGAGCAGTTCTTC
CASSLSGRRVEQFF
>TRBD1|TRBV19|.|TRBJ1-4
TGTGCCAGTAGTATAGATCAACAGGGGGATGAAAAACTGTTTTTT
CASSIDQQGDEKLFF
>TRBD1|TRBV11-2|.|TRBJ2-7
TGTGCCAGCAGCACCACAGGGGGCCGGAGCTCCTACGAGCAGTACTTC
CASSTTGGRSSYEQYF
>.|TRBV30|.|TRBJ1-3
TGTGCCTGGAGTGTAGGAAACACCATATATTTT
CAWSVGNTIYF
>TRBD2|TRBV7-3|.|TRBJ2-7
TGTGCCAGCAGCATAACCGGGACTACTGTGGAGCAGTACTTC
CASSITGTTVEQYF
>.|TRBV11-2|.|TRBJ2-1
TGTGCCAGCAGCTCCATGCGGGGTTCCTACAATGAGCAGTTCTTC
CASSSMRGSYNEQFF
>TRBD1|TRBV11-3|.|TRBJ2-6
TGTGCCAGCAGCACCCGGGACAGGGGAAAAGCGGGGGCCAACGTCCTGACTTTC
CASSTRDRGKAGANVLTF